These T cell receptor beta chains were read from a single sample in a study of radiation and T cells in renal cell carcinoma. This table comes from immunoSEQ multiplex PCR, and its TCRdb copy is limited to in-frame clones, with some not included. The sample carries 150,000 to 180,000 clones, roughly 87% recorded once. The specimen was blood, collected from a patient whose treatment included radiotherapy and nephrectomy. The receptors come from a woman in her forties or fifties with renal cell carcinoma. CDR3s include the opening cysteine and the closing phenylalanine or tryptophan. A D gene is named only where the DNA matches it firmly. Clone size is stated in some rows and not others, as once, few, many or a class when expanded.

CDR3nt: TGTGCCAGCAGCTTGGCCGCTAGCGGGGGGCCCCCAGATACGCAGTATTTT; CDR3aa: CASSLAASGGPPDTQYF; d_gene: TRBD2; v_gene: TRBV5-5; abundance: -; j_gene: TRBJ2-3
CDR3nt: TGCAGCGTTGCCCAGGGACAGGGAAATCAGCCCCAGCATTTT; CDR3aa: CSVAQGQGNQPQHF; d_gene: TRBD1; v_gene: TRBV29-1; abundance: -; j_gene: TRBJ1-5
CDR3nt: TGTGCCAGCAGTCGCCTCGAGGCCGCTAACTACGGCTACACCTTC; CDR3aa: CASSRLEAANYGYTF; d_gene: -; v_gene: TRBV6-1; abundance: -; j_gene: TRBJ1-2
CDR3nt: TGTGCCACCTCTATCCGGGGGCATGAAAAACTGTTTTTT; CDR3aa: CATSIRGHEKLFF; d_gene: -; v_gene: TRBV18; abundance: few; j_gene: TRBJ1-4
CDR3nt: TGTGCCAGCTCACTGTCAATGGAGCTGGGATCACCCCTCCACTTT; CDR3aa: CASSLSMELGSPLHF; d_gene: -; v_gene: TRBV18; abundance: -; j_gene: TRBJ1-6
CDR3nt: TGCGCCAACAGCTTGGAGGGGGATACCTTCTACGAGCAGTACTTC; CDR3aa: CANSLEGDTFYEQYF; d_gene: -; v_gene: TRBV5-1; abundance: -; j_gene: TRBJ2-7
CDR3nt: TGTGCCAGCAGAACCGACAGGGTCAGCACTGAAGCTTTCTTT; CDR3aa: CASRTDRVSTEAFF; d_gene: TRBD1; v_gene: TRBV6-1; abundance: -; j_gene: TRBJ1-1
CDR3nt: TGTGCCACCCAGATCACGGGCACCGGGGAGCTGTTTTTT; CDR3aa: CATQITGTGELFF; d_gene: -; v_gene: TRBV6-6; abundance: few; j_gene: TRBJ2-2
CDR3nt: TGTGCCAGCAGTGAAGGCGTGGATGGCTACACCTTC; CDR3aa: CASSEGVDGYTF; d_gene: -; v_gene: TRBV6-5; abundance: once; j_gene: TRBJ1-2
CDR3nt: TGTGCCAGCAGCTTAAAGATCGGACCAGACCCTAACTATGGCTACACCTTC; CDR3aa: CASSLKIGPDPNYGYTF; d_gene: -; v_gene: TRBV7-9; abundance: -; j_gene: TRBJ1-2
CDR3nt: TGTGCCAGCAGCTTGGCGGGGATTCAAGAGACCCAGTACTTC; CDR3aa: CASSLAGIQETQYF; d_gene: -; v_gene: TRBV5-5; abundance: -; j_gene: TRBJ2-5
CDR3nt: TGTGCCATCAGTGGTTCGGGGGGGCACTACAATGAGCAGTTCTTC; CDR3aa: CAISGSGGHYNEQFF; d_gene: TRBD2; v_gene: TRBV10-3; abundance: -; j_gene: TRBJ2-1
CDR3nt: TGTGCCAGGGGGTTAGGGGGTAATCAGCCCCAGCATTTT; CDR3aa: CARGLGGNQPQHF; d_gene: -; v_gene: TRBV7-9; abundance: -; j_gene: TRBJ1-5
CDR3nt: TGTGCCAGCAGTTACTCGGGTCAGGATGGCTACACCTTC; CDR3aa: CASSYSGQDGYTF; d_gene: -; v_gene: TRBV6-6; abundance: -; j_gene: TRBJ1-2
CDR3nt: TGTGCCAGCAGTGATGAGGGGGGCAGGGGCACTGAAGCTTTCTTT; CDR3aa: CASSDEGGRGTEAFF; d_gene: -; v_gene: TRBV2; abundance: -; j_gene: TRBJ1-1
CDR3nt: TGTGCCAGTAGTAAGTCCGACCTTTATAGCAATCAGCCCCAGCATTTT; CDR3aa: CASSKSDLYSNQPQHF; d_gene: -; v_gene: TRBV19; abundance: -; j_gene: TRBJ1-5
CDR3nt: TGTGCCAGTGGTGCGGCGAGCTACAATGAGCAGTTCTTC; CDR3aa: CASGAASYNEQFF; d_gene: -; v_gene: TRBV19; abundance: -; j_gene: TRBJ2-1
CDR3nt: TGTGCCAGCAGCGGGGGAGCGGGGCCCTACAATGAGCAGTTCTTC; CDR3aa: CASSGGAGPYNEQFF; d_gene: TRBD2; v_gene: TRBV5-6; abundance: once; j_gene: TRBJ2-1
CDR3nt: TGTGCCAGTATCACAGGGAGGAGGAACACTGAAGCTTTCTTT; CDR3aa: CASITGRRNTEAFF; d_gene: -; v_gene: TRBV19; abundance: -; j_gene: TRBJ1-1
CDR3nt: TGTGCCAGCAACAGGGTTCTTGTGGGGAATGAGCAGTTCTTC; CDR3aa: CASNRVLVGNEQFF; d_gene: -; v_gene: TRBV7-9; abundance: -; j_gene: TRBJ2-1
CDR3nt: TGCAGCGTTGAAGACAACTCAGGTTTCGGTCTGGCCTACAATGAGCAGTTCTTC; CDR3aa: CSVEDNSGFGLAYNEQFF; d_gene: -; v_gene: TRBV29-1; abundance: few; j_gene: TRBJ2-1
CDR3nt: TGTGCCTGGAGTATGGTTTGGGGTCGTGGCGGCTACACCTTC; CDR3aa: CAWSMVWGRGGYTF; d_gene: -; v_gene: TRBV30; abundance: -; j_gene: TRBJ1-2
CDR3nt: TGTGCCACCAGCAGAGGAAAAGGGGGCTACGAGCAGTACTTC; CDR3aa: CATSRGKGGYEQYF; d_gene: -; v_gene: TRBV15; abundance: -; j_gene: TRBJ2-7
CDR3nt: TGTGCCAGCAGTTTCAGGCAAGAGACCCAGTACTTC; CDR3aa: CASSFRQETQYF; d_gene: -; v_gene: TRBV27; abundance: -; j_gene: TRBJ2-5
CDR3nt: TGCGCCAGCAGCTCCGCGGGACAGGGTGAAACTGAAGCTTTCTTT; CDR3aa: CASSSAGQGETEAFF; d_gene: TRBD1; v_gene: TRBV5-1; abundance: few; j_gene: TRBJ1-1
CDR3nt: TGTGCCAGTAGTAGACGGACTAGCTCCCCAGAGACCCAGTACTTC; CDR3aa: CASSRRTSSPETQYF; d_gene: TRBD2; v_gene: TRBV19; abundance: few; j_gene: TRBJ2-5
CDR3nt: TGTGCCAGCAGCTTAACTAGCGGGGGGGGTGGAAAAGAGACCCAGTACTTC; CDR3aa: CASSLTSGGGGKETQYF; d_gene: TRBD2; v_gene: TRBV7-2; abundance: -; j_gene: TRBJ2-5
CDR3nt: TGCAGCGTTTCGGTGAACACTGAAGCTTTCTTT; CDR3aa: CSVSVNTEAFF; d_gene: -; v_gene: TRBV29-1; abundance: few; j_gene: TRBJ1-1
CDR3nt: TGTGCCAGCAGTGAAAAAAAGGTTTTCGTTCTTGACGGCTACACCTTC; CDR3aa: CASSEKKVFVLDGYTF; d_gene: -; v_gene: TRBV6-1; abundance: -; j_gene: TRBJ1-2
CDR3nt: TGTGCCATCTGGGGCACAGATACGCAGTATTTT; CDR3aa: CAIWGTDTQYF; d_gene: -; v_gene: TRBV10-3; abundance: once; j_gene: TRBJ2-3
CDR3nt: TGTGCCAGCAGTACGGTTACCCGGGGGGAGCTGTTTTTT; CDR3aa: CASSTVTRGELFF; d_gene: -; v_gene: TRBV6-1; abundance: -; j_gene: TRBJ2-2
CDR3nt: TGTGCCAGCTCACCACCAGGCAGAACTGGGGCCAACGTCCTGACTTTC; CDR3aa: CASSPPGRTGANVLTF; d_gene: -; v_gene: TRBV18; abundance: -; j_gene: TRBJ2-6
CDR3nt: TGCGCCAGCAGCGCGGGGTCACGTACAGGGGCGACTGAAGCTTTCTTT; CDR3aa: CASSAGSRTGATEAFF; d_gene: TRBD1; v_gene: TRBV5-1; abundance: -; j_gene: TRBJ1-1
CDR3nt: TGTGCCATCAGTCGGGGGAACACTGAAGCTTTCTTT; CDR3aa: CAISRGNTEAFF; d_gene: -; v_gene: TRBV10-3; abundance: once; j_gene: TRBJ1-1
CDR3nt: TGCGCCAGCAGCTTCGACTATACAGGGGGCAGGAGGCACGAGCAGTACTTC; CDR3aa: CASSFDYTGGRRHEQYF; d_gene: TRBD1; v_gene: TRBV5-1; abundance: -; j_gene: TRBJ2-7
CDR3nt: TGTGCCTGGAGTGAGCGAGGCTCTGGAAACACCATATATTTT; CDR3aa: CAWSERGSGNTIYF; d_gene: -; v_gene: TRBV30; abundance: -; j_gene: TRBJ1-3
CDR3nt: TGCGCCAGCAGTGAAGGGGGTAACTATGGCTACACCTTC; CDR3aa: CASSEGGNYGYTF; d_gene: -; v_gene: TRBV10-2; abundance: -; j_gene: TRBJ1-2
CDR3nt: TGCAGCGTTGAATCCCCGGTTCTAGATACGCAGTATTTT; CDR3aa: CSVESPVLDTQYF; d_gene: -; v_gene: TRBV29-1; abundance: -; j_gene: TRBJ2-3
CDR3nt: TGTGCCTGGAGTGGTTCGGGGGGGGCTTTTGAAAAACTGTTTTTT; CDR3aa: CAWSGSGGAFEKLFF; d_gene: -; v_gene: TRBV30; abundance: few; j_gene: TRBJ1-4
CDR3nt: TGTGCCAGCAGCTTAAATGGGTTGGATGGCTACACCTTC; CDR3aa: CASSLNGLDGYTF; d_gene: -; v_gene: TRBV7-6; abundance: few; j_gene: TRBJ1-2
CDR3nt: TGTGCCAGCAGCTCGCAGAGAATGAACACTGAAGCTTTCTTT; CDR3aa: CASSSQRMNTEAFF; d_gene: -; v_gene: TRBV5-5; abundance: -; j_gene: TRBJ1-1
CDR3nt: TGTGCCTGGAGTCTTTCCACGGGAGGCCAGCCCCAGCATTTT; CDR3aa: CAWSLSTGGQPQHF; d_gene: -; v_gene: TRBV30; abundance: few; j_gene: TRBJ1-5
CDR3nt: TGTGCCAGTAGTATTTCAGGGGAAGGCTACACCTTC; CDR3aa: CASSISGEGYTF; d_gene: -; v_gene: TRBV19; abundance: -; j_gene: TRBJ1-2
CDR3nt: TGCGCCAGCAGCTTGGCCGGGGGATTAACCTACGAGCAGTACTTC; CDR3aa: CASSLAGGLTYEQYF; d_gene: -; v_gene: TRBV5-1; abundance: -; j_gene: TRBJ2-7
CDR3nt: TGTGCCAGCAGTAGCGGAGAGACCCAGTACTTC; CDR3aa: CASSSGETQYF; d_gene: -; v_gene: TRBV2; abundance: -; j_gene: TRBJ2-5
CDR3nt: TGTGCCAGCACCCCTCCGGGACAGGGGGTGGATGGTGGTTCACCCCTCCACTTT; CDR3aa: CASTPPGQGVDGGSPLHF; d_gene: TRBD1; v_gene: TRBV7-9; abundance: -; j_gene: TRBJ1-6
CDR3nt: TGTGCCAGTAGGCCCACCGGGGACCTGGAGACCCAGTACTTC; CDR3aa: CASRPTGDLETQYF; d_gene: -; v_gene: TRBV19; abundance: -; j_gene: TRBJ2-5
CDR3nt: TGCGCCAGCAGCACAAGAGAGGCAACTAATGAAAAACTGTTTTTT; CDR3aa: CASSTREATNEKLFF; d_gene: -; v_gene: TRBV4-3; abundance: -; j_gene: TRBJ1-4
CDR3nt: TGTGCCAGCAGTTATGATCGGCTCCAAAAGCATTTT; CDR3aa: CASSYDRLQKHF; d_gene: -; v_gene: TRBV6-5; abundance: -; j_gene: TRBJ1-5
CDR3nt: TGTGCCAGCAGCTTGAGCGGGGGGCCCTCAACAAATGAGCAGTTCTTC; CDR3aa: CASSLSGGPSTNEQFF; d_gene: TRBD2; v_gene: TRBV7-3; abundance: -; j_gene: TRBJ2-1
CDR3nt: TGTGCCAGCAGCCCTGACAGCTTACTATACAATGAGCAGTTCTTC; CDR3aa: CASSPDSLLYNEQFF; d_gene: -; v_gene: TRBV5-4; abundance: -; j_gene: TRBJ2-1
CDR3nt: TGTGCCAGTGGACTAGGGAACACCGGGGAGCTGTTTTTT; CDR3aa: CASGLGNTGELFF; d_gene: -; v_gene: TRBV21-1; abundance: few; j_gene: TRBJ2-2
CDR3nt: TGTGCCTGGGCCTTGGGGGGGGGCTCCTACGAGCAGTACTTC; CDR3aa: CAWALGGGSYEQYF; d_gene: TRBD2; v_gene: TRBV30; abundance: -; j_gene: TRBJ2-7
CDR3nt: TGTGCCAGCAGCTTAGAGGTGACGGCTGAAGCTTTCTTT; CDR3aa: CASSLEVTAEAFF; d_gene: -; v_gene: TRBV7-2; abundance: -; j_gene: TRBJ1-1
CDR3nt: TGTGCCATCAGTAGAGCAACTAATGAAAAACTGTTTTTT; CDR3aa: CAISRATNEKLFF; d_gene: -; v_gene: TRBV10-3; abundance: -; j_gene: TRBJ1-4
CDR3nt: TGTGCCAGCAATTTCGAGGGGGCGGGCTATGGCTACACCTTC; CDR3aa: CASNFEGAGYGYTF; d_gene: TRBD1; v_gene: TRBV6-6; abundance: -; j_gene: TRBJ1-2
CDR3nt: TGTGCCGGAGGGGCGGGAATCAATGAGCAGTTCTTC; CDR3aa: CAGGAGINEQFF; d_gene: -; v_gene: TRBV6-6; abundance: -; j_gene: TRBJ2-1
CDR3nt: TGTGCCAGCAGCGTAGATTCTCCGGGTCCGAACACTGAAGCTTTCTTT; CDR3aa: CASSVDSPGPNTEAFF; d_gene: -; v_gene: TRBV9; abundance: -; j_gene: TRBJ1-1